This T cell receptor beta chain was sequenced for a study of blood T cells in healthy people across ages. Regarding the study as a whole: Whereas aged donors had fewer naive CD4+ cells, long-lived donors had more of them and higher diversity.

Healthy Caucasians from Russia aged roughly 6 to 95 served as donors. Germline V gene lookup returns CDR1 SQVTM and CDR2 ANQGSEA. This CDR3 comprises 11 residues. There are a few counts of this clonotype. Its target is unknown. Compared with germline, one end of the junction differs, possibly owing to a read error. A second PCR of roughly 7 to 11 cycles used a sample-barcoded 5' primer and a J-beta primer mix. TCRdb reanalysed the 5' RACE reads using MiXCR and keeps one entry per CDR3 protein. The sample consists of 1 million or so distinct CDR3 sequences, 20% to 25% of them appearing once. These data were also reused for a study on T cells of mothers and their children. That work states: Added by the second PCR's M1S primer were sample barcodes and 2-4 random nucleotides. Across the analysis, no persistent microchimeric T cell clones were detected.

This TCR was recovered from a girl aged 2-15 years in good health. Sequenced material: blood. The chain carries TRBV29-1 and TRBJ2-3, with D perhaps TRBD1 (5 bases). Here the CDR3 DNA reads TGCAGCGTTGAACCTGGGGCGCACCCCCTTTTT. This gives the protein CSVEPGAHPLF.